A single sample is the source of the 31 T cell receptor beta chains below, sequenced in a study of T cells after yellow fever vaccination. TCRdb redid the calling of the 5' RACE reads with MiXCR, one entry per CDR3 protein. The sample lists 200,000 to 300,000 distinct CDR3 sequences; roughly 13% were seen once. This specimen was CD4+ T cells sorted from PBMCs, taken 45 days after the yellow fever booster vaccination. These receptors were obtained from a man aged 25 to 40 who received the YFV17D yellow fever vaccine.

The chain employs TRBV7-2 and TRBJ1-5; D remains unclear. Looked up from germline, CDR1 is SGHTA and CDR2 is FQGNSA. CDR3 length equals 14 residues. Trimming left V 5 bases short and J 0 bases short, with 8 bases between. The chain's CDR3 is CASSPTNSNQPQHF. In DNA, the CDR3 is TGTGCCAGCAGCCCGACAAATAGCAATCAGCCCCAGCATTTT.

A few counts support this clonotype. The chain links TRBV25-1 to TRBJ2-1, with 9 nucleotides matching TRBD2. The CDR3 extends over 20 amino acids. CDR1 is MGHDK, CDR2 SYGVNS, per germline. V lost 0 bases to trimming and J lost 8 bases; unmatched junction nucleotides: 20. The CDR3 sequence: CASSEYPARLAGTYKDEQFF. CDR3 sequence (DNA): TGTGCCAGCAGTGAATATCCTGCCAGGCTAGCGGGAACTTATAAGGATGAGCAGTTCTTC.

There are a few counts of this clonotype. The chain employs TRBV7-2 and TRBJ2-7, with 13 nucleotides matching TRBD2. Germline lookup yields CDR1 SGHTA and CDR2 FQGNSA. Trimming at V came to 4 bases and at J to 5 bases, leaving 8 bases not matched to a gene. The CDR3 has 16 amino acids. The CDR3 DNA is TGTGCCAGCAGCTCTGTGGGACTAGCGGGGCTCCACGAGCAGTACTTC. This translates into CASSSVGLAGLHEQYF.

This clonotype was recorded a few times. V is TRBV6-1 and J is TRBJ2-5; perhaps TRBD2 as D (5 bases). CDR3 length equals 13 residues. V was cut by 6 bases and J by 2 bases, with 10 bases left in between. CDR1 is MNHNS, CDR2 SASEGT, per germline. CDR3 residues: CASRRAMQETQYF. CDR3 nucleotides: TGTGCCAGCAGGAGGGCCATGCAAGAGACCCAGTACTTC.

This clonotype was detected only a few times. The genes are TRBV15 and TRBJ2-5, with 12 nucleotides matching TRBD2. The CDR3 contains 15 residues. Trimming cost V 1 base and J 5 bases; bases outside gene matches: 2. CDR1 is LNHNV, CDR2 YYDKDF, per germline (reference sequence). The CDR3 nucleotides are TGTGCCACCAGCAGAGGCCTAGCGGGAGGGGAGACCCAGTACTTC. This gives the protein CATSRGLAGGETQYF.

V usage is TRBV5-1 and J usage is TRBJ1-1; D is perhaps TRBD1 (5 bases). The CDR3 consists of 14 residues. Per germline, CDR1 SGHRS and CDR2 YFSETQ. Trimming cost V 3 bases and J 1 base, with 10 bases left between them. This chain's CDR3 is CASSSGLQNTEAFF. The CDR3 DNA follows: TGCGCCAGCAGCTCGGGACTTCAGAACACTGAAGCTTTCTTT.

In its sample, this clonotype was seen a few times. The CDR3 nucleotides read TGTGCCAGCAGCCCCCGACAGGGGCTTGCCTACAATGAGCAGTTCTTC. This encodes CASSPRQGLAYNEQFF. V and J are TRBV7-3 and TRBJ2-1; 8 nucleotides agree with TRBD1. CDR1 is SGHTA and CDR2 is FQGTGA in the germline V gene. This CDR3 region has 16 residues. Unmatched junction bases numbered 8, after V lost 5 bases and J lost 2 bases.

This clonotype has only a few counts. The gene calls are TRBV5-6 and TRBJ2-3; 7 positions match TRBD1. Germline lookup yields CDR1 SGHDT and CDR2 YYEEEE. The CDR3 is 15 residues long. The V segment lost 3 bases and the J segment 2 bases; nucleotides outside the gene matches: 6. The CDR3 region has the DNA TGTGCCAGCAGCTCTCCGGGACAGAACACAGATACGCAGTATTTT. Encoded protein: CASSSPGQNTDTQYF.

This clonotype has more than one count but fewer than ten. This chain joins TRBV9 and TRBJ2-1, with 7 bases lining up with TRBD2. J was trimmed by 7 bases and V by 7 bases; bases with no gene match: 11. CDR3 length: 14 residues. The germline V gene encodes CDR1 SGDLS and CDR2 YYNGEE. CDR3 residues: CASSTQREGNEQFF. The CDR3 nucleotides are TGTGCCAGCTCCACTCAGCGGGAAGGGAATGAGCAGTTCTTC.

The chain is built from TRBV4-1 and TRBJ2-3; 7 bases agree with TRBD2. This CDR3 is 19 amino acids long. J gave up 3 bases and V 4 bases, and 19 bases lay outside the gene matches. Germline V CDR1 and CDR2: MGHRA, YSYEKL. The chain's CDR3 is CASSLTIGGSGGRTDTQYF. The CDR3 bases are TGCGCCAGCAGCCTCACAATCGGGGGGTCGGGAGGAAGGACAGATACGCAGTATTTT.

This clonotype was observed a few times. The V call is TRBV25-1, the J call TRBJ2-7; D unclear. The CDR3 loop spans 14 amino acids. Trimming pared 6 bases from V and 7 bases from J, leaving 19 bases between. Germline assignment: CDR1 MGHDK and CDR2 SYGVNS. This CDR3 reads CASSPNTPQLEQYF. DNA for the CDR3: TGTGCCAGCAGCCCTAATACCCCCCAACTGGAGCAGTACTTC.

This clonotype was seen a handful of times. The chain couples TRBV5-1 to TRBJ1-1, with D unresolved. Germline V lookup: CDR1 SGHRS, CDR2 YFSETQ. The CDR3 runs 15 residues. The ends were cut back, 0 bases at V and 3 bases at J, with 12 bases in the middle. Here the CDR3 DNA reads TGCGCCAGCAGCTTGGGACCCACCCCGGACACTGAAGCTTTCTTT. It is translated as CASSLGPTPDTEAFF.

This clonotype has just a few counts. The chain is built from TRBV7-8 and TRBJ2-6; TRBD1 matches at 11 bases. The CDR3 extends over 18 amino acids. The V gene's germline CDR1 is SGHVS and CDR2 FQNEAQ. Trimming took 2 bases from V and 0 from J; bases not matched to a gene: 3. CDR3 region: CASSLRTGGFSGANVLTF. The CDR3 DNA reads TGTGCCAGCAGCTTACGGACAGGGGGCTTCTCTGGGGCCAACGTCCTGACTTTC. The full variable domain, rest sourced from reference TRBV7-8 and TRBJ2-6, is GAGVSQSPRYKVAKRGQDVALRCDPISGHVSLFWYQQALGQGPEFLTYFQNEAQLDKSGLPSDRFFAERPEGSVSTLKIQRTQQEDSAVYLCASSLRTGGFSGANVLTFGAGSRLTVL.

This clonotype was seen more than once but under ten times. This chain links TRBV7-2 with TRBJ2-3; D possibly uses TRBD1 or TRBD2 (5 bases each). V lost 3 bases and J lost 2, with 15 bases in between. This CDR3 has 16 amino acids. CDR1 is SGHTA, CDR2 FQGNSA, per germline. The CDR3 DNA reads TGTGCCAGCAGCTTGCTGTTATGGGGGTCCACAGATACGCAGTATTTT. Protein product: CASSLLLWGSTDTQYF.

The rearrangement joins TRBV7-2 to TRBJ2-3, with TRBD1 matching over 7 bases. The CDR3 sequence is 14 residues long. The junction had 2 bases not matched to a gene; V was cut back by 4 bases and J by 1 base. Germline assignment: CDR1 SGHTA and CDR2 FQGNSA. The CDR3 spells CASSSDRGTDTQYF. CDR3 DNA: TGTGCCAGCAGCTCCGACAGGGGCACAGATACGCAGTATTTT.

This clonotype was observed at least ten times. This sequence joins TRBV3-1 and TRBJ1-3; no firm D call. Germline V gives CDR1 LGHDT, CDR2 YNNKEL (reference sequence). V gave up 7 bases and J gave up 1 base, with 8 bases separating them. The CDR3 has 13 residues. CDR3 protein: CASTRRSGNTIYF. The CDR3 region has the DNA TGTGCCAGCACGCGGCGTTCTGGAAACACCATATATTTT.

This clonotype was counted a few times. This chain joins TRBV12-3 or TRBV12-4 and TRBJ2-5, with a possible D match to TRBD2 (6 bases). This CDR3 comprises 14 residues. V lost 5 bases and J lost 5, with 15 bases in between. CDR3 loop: CASSRRLDVETQYF. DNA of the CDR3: TGTGCCAGCAGTCGCCGACTAGACGTGGAGACCCAGTACTTC.

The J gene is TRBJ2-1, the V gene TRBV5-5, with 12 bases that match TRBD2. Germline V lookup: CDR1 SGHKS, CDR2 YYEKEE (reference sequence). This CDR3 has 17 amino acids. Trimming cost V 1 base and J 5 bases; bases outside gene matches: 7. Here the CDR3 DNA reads TGTGCCAGCAGCTTGACCCAACTAGCGGGAGGCAACAATGAGCAGTTCTTC. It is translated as CASSLTQLAGGNNEQFF.

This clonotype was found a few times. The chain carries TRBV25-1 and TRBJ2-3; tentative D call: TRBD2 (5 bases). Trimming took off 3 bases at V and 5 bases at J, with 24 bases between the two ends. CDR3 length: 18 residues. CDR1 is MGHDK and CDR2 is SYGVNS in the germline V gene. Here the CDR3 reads CASSDVSSRVSGKDTQYF. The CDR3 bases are TGTGCCAGCAGTGATGTCTCTAGCCGCGTTTCCGGGAAAGATACGCAGTATTTT.

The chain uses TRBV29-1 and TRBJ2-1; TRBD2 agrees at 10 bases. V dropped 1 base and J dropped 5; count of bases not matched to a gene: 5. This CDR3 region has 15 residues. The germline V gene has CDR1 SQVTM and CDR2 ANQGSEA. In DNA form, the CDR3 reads TGCAGCGTTGAAGTAGCTAGCGGGAGAAACAATGAGCAGTTCTTC. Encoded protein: CSVEVASGRNNEQFF.

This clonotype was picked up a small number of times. The CDR3, as DNA: TGTGCCAGCAGCTTAGAAGCGGGAGCTCTGGATACGCAGTATTTT. Protein: CASSLEAGALDTQYF. The gene calls are TRBV7-2 and TRBJ2-3; 8 nucleotides match TRBD2. This CDR3 contains 15 residues. V gave up 1 base and J gave up 6 bases; unmatched junction bases: 6. Per the germline V gene, CDR1 is SGHTA and CDR2 is FQGNSA.

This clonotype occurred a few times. CDR3 protein: CASSPGWEAFF. Here the CDR3 DNA reads TGTGCCAGCAGCCCAGGTTGGGAAGCTTTCTTT. The rearrangement joins TRBV12-3 or TRBV12-4 to TRBJ1-1; D gene uncertain. CDR3 length equals 11 residues. V shed 6 bases and J shed 8 bases, with 10 bases lying between them.

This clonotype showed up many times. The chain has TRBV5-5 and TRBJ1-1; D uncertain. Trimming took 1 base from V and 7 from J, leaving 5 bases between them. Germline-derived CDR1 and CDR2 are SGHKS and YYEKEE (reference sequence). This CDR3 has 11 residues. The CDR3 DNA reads TGTGCCAGCAGCTTGCTCTATGAAGCTTTCTTT. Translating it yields CASSLLYEAFF. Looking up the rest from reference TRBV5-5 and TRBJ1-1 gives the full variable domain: DAGVTQSPTHLIKTRGQQVTLRCSPISGHKSVSWYQQVLGQGPQFIFQYYEKEERGRGNFPDRFSARQFPNYSSELNVNALLLGDSALYLCASSLLYEAFFGQGTRLTVV.

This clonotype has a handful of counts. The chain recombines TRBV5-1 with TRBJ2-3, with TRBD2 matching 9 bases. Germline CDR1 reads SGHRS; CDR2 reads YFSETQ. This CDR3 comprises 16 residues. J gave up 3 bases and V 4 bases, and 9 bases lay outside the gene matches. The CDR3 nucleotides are TGCGCCAGCAGCAAAACCGGGACTAGCTATACAGATACGCAGTATTTT. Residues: CASSKTGTSYTDTQYF.

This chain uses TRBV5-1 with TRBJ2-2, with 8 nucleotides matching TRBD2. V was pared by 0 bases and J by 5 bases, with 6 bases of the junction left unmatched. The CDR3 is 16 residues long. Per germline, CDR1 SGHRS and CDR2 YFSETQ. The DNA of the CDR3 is TGCGCCAGCAGCTTGGAGACGGGAGGGCATACCGGGGAGCTGTTTTTT. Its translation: CASSLETGGHTGELFF.

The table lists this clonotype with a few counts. The CDR3, as DNA: TGTGCCAGCAGTGTGGGTCTAGCGGGAGGAGAGCAGTTCTTC. Protein: CASSVGLAGGEQFF. This sequence joins TRBV9 and TRBJ2-1; the match to TRBD2 covers 11 bases. Germline assignment: CDR1 SGDLS and CDR2 YYNGEE. The trim removed 5 bases at V and 10 bases at J, leaving 8 bases unmatched. The CDR3 covers 14 residues.

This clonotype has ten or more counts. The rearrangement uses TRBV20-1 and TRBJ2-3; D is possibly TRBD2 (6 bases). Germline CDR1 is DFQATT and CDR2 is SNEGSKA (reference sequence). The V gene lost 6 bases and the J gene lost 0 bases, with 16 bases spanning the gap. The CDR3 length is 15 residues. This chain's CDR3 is CSATRLGISTDTQYF. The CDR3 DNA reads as TGCAGTGCCACAAGACTAGGGATAAGCACAGATACGCAGTATTTT.

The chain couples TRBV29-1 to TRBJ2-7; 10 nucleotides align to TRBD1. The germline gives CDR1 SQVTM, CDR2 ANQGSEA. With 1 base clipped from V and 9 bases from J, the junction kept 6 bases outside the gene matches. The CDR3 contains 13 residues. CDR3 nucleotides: TGCAGCGTTGAAGCGGTGACAGGGGGCAGGCAGTACTTC. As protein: CSVEAVTGGRQYF.

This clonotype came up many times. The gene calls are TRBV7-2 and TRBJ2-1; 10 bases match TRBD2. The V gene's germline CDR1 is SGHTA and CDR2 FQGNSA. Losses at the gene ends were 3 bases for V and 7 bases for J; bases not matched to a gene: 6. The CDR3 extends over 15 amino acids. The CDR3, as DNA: TGTGCCAGCAGCTTCTCGTCTAGCGGGGGAAATGAGCAGTTCTTC. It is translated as CASSFSSSGGNEQFF.

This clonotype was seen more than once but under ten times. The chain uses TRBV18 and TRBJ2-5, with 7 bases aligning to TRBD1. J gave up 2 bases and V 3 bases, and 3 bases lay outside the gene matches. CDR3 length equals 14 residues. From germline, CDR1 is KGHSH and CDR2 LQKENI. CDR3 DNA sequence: TGTGCCAGCTCACCCGGGACAGAACAAGAGACCCAGTACTTC. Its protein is CASSPGTEQETQYF.

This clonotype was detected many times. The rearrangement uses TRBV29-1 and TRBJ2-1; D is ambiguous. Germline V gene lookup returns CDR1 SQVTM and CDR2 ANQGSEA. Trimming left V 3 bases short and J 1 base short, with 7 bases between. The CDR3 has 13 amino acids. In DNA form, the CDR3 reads TGCAGCGTTGAGAGAGGATCCTACAATGAGCAGTTCTTC. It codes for CSVERGSYNEQFF.